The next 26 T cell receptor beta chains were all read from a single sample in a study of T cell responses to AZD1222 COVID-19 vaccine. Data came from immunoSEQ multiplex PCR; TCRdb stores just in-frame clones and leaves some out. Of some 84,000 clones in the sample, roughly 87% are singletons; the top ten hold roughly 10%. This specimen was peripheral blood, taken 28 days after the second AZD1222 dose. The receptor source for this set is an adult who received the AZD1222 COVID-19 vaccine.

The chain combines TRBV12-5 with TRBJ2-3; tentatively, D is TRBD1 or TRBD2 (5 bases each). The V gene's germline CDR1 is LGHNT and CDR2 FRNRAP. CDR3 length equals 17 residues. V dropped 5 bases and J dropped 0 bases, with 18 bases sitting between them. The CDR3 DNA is TGTGCTAGTGGTCAATGGGGGATGCGGCGGAGCACAGATACGCAGTATTTT. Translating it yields CASGQWGMRRSTDTQYF.

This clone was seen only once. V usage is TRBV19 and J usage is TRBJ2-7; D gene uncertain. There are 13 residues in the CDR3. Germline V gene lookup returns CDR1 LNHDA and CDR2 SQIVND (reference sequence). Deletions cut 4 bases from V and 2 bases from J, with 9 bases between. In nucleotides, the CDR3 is TGTGCCAGTAGTACGACGGTTGCCTACGAGCAGTACTTC. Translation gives CASSTTVAYEQYF.

CDR3 in amino acids: CATRTGQTGELFF. CDR3 DNA sequence: TGTGCCACCAGGACAGGGCAGACCGGGGAGCTGTTTTTT. The V and J genes are TRBV6-5 and TRBJ2-2; TRBD1 aligns across 8 bases. This CDR3 comprises 13 residues. Germline V CDR1 and CDR2: MNHEY, SVGAGI. Trimming removed 10 bases from V and 5 bases from J; junction bases left unmatched: 6.

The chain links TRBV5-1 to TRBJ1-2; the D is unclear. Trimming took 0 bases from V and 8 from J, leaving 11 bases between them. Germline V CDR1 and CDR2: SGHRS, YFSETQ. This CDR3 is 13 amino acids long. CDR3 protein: CASSLASVEGYTF. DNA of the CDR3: TGCGCCAGCAGCTTGGCGTCGGTGGAGGGCTACACCTTC.

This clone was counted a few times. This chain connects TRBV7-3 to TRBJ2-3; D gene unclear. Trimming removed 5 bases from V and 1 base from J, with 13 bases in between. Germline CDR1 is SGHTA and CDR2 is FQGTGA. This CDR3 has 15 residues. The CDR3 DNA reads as TGTGCCAGCAGCGCAAGGGCGGAAGGCACAGATACGCAGTATTTT. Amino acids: CASSARAEGTDTQYF. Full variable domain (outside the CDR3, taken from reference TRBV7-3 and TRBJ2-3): GAGVSQTPSNKVTEKGKYVELRCDPISGHTALYWYRQSLGQGPEFLIYFQGTGAADDSGLPNDRFFAVRPEGSVSTLKIQRTERGDSAVYLCASSARAEGTDTQYFGPGTRLTVL.

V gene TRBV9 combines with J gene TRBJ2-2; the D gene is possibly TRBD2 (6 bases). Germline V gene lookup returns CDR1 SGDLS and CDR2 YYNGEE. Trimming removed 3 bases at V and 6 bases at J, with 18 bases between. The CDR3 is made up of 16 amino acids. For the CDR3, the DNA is TGTGCCAGCAGCGCAAGGGACTCCCGTGGGTCCGGGGAGCTGTTTTTT. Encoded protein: CASSARDSRGSGELFF.

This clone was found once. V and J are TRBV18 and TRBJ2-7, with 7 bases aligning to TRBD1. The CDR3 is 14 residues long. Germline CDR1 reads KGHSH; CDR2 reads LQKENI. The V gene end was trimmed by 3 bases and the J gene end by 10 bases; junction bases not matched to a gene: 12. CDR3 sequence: CASSPSTDRAGQYF. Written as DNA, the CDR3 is TGTGCCAGCTCACCCTCCACTGACAGGGCCGGCCAGTACTTC.

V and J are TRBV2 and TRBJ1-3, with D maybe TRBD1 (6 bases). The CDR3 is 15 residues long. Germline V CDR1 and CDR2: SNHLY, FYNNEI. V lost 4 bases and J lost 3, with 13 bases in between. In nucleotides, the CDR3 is TGTGCCAGCAGTGGACAGGCCCTCAGTGGAAACACCATATATTTT. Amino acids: CASSGQALSGNTIYF.

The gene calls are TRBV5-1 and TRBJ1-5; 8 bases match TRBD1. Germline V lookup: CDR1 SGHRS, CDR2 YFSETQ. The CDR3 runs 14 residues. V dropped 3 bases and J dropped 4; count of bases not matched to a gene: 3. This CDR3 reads CASSSGQENQPQHF. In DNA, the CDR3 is TGCGCCAGCAGCTCGGGACAGGAAAATCAGCCCCAGCATTTT.

The CDR3 DNA sequence: TGTGCCAGCACTAATACGAACACCGGGGAGCTGTTTTTT. As protein: CASTNTNTGELFF. The rearrangement uses TRBV12-3 or TRBV12-4 and TRBJ2-2; D is unclear. V lost 7 bases, J lost 0 bases, and 6 bases lay in between. The length of the CDR3 is 13 residues.

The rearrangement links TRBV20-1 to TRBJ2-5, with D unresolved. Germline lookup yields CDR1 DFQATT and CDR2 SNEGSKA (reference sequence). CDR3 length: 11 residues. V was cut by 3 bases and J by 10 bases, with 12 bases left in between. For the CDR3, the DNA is TGCAGTGCTAGTCTTCTGGGCTTCCAGTACTTC. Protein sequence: CSASLLGFQYF.

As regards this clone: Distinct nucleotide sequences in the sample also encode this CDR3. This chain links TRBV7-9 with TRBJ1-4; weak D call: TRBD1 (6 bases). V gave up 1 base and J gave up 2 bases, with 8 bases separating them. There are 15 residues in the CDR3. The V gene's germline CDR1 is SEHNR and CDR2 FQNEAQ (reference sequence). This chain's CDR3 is CASSLGRGTNEKLFF. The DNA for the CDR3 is TGTGCCAGCAGCTTAGGGAGGGGGACTAATGAAAAACTGTTTTTT.

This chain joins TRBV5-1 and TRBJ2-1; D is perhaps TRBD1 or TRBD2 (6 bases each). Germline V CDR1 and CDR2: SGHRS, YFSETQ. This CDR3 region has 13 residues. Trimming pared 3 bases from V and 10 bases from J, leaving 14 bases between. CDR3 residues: CASSSGGRGEQFF. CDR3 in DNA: TGCGCCAGCAGCTCCGGGGGCCGGGGGGAGCAGTTCTTC.

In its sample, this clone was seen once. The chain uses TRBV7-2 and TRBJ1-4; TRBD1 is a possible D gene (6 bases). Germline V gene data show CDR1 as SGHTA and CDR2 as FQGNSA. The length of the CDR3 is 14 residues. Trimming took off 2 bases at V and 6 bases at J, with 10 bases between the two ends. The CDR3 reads CASSLHREDEKLFF. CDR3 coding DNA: TGTGCCAGCAGCTTACACAGGGAAGATGAAAAACTGTTTTTT.

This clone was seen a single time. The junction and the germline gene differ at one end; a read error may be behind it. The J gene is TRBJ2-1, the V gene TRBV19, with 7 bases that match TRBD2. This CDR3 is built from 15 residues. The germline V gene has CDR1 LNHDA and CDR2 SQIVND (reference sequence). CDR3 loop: CASSMPSGANNEQFF. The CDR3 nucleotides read TGTGCCAGTAGTATGCCTAGCGGTGCCAACAATGAGCAATTCTTC.

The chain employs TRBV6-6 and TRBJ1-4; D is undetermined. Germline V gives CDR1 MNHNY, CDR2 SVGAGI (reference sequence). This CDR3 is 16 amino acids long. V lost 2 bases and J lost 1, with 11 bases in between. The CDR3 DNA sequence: TGTGCCAGCAGTTACCTCTGGGGAGGAACTAATGAAAAACTGTTTTTT. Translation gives CASSYLWGGTNEKLFF.

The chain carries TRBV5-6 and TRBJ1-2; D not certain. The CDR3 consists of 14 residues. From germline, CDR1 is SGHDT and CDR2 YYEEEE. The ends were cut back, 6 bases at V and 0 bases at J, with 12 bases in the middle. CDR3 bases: TGTGCCAGCATTCTACGCGCCTCTAACTATGGCTACACCTTC. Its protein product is CASILRASNYGYTF.

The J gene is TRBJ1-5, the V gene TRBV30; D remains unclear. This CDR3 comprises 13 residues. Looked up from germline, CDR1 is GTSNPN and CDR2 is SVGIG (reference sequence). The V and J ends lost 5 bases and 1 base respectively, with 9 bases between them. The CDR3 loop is CAWGDSSNQPQHF. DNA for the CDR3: TGTGCCTGGGGAGATTCCAGCAATCAGCCCCAGCATTTT.

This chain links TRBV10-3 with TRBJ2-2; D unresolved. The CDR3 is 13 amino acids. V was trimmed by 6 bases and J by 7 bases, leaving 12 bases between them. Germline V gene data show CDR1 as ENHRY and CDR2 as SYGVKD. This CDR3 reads CAISPSVIGELFF. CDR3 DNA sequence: TGTGCCATCAGCCCTTCCGTGATCGGGGAGCTGTTTTTT.

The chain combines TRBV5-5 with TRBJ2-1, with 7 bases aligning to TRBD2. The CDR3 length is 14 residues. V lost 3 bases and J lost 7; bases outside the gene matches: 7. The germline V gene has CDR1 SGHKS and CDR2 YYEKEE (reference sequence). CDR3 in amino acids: CASSSWTRRNEQFF. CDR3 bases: TGTGCCAGCAGCTCCTGGACTAGGAGGAATGAGCAGTTCTTC.

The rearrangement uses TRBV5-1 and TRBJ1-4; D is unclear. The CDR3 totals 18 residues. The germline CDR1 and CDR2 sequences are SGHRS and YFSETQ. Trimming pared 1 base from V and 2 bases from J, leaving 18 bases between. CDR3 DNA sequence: TGCGCCAGCAGCTTGTCACACTTTGCGGGCGGCACTAATGAAAAACTGTTTTTT. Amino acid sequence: CASSLSHFAGGTNEKLFF.

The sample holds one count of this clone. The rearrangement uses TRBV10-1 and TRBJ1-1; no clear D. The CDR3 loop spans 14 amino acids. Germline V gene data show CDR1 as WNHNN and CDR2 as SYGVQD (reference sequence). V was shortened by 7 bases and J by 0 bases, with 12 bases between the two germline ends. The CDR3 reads CASKPCCVNTEAFF. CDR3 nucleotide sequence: TGCGCCAGCAAGCCTTGCTGTGTGAACACTGAAGCTTTCTTT.

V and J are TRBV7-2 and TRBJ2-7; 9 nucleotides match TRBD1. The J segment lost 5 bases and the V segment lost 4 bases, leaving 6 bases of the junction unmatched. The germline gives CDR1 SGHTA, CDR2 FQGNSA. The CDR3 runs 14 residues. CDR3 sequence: CASSSTGGRNEQYF. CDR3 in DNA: TGTGCCAGCAGCTCAACAGGGGGCCGGAACGAGCAGTACTTC.

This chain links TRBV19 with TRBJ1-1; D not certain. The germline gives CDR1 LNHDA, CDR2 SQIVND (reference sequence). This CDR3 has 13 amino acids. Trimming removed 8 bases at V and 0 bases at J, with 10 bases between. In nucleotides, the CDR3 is TGTGCCAGTTGTCTCCGCATGAACACTGAAGCTTTCTTT. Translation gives CASCLRMNTEAFF.

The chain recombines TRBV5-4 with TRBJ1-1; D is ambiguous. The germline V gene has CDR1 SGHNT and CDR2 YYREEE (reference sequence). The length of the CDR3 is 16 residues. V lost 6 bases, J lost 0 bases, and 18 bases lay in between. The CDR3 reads CASTLGVAAMNTEAFF. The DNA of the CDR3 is TGTGCCAGCACTCTTGGAGTAGCCGCTATGAACACTGAAGCTTTCTTT. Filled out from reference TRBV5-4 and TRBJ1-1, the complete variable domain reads ETGVTQSPTHLIKTRGQQVTLRCSSQSGHNTVSWYQQALGQGPQFIFQYYREEENGRGNFPPRFSGLQFPNYSSELNVNALELDDSALYLCASTLGVAAMNTEAFFGQGTRLTVV.

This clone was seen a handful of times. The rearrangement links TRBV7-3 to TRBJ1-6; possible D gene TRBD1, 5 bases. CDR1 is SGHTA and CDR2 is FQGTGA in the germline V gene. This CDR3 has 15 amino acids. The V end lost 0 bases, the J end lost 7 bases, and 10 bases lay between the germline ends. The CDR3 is CASSLTAGLNSPLHF. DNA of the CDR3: TGTGCCAGCAGCTTAACTGCAGGGCTCAATTCACCCCTCCACTTT.